Presented here are 25 T cell receptor beta chains from one specimen sequenced in a study of control samples from healthy donors and cancer patients. Produced via immunoSEQ multiplex PCR; TCRdb's table is partial and in-frame only. The data contain roughly 83,000 clones, about four fifths of them singletons. Sequenced input: blood. The receptor set was obtained from a woman aged 55-69 years in good health.

This sequence joins TRBV15 and TRBJ1-5, with 10 positions matching TRBD1. Germline-derived CDR1 and CDR2 are LNHNV and YYDKDF (reference sequence). Losses at the gene ends were 3 bases for V and 4 bases for J; bases not matched to a gene: 3. CDR3 length: 15 residues. CDR3 DNA sequence: TGTGCCACCAGCAGGGGGACAGGGGAGAATCAGCCCCAGCATTTT. Translation: CATSRGTGENQPQHF.

This clone is a singleton in its sample. V gene TRBV5-1 combines with J gene TRBJ2-1; D tentatively fits TRBD1 or TRBD2 (5 bases each). The CDR3 is made up of 15 amino acids. The germline CDR1 and CDR2 sequences are SGHRS and YFSETQ. Trimming stripped 6 bases from V and 4 bases from J, with 17 bases between. CDR3 bases: TGCGCCAGCACCAACCAGGGAGCGAGATACAATGAGCAGTTCTTC. This codes for CASTNQGARYNEQFF.

The chain carries TRBV7-9 and TRBJ2-1; D is unresolved. The germline CDR1 and CDR2 sequences are SEHNR and FQNEAQ (reference sequence). V was cut by 0 bases and J by 5 bases, with 8 bases left in between. The CDR3 totals 14 residues. The CDR3 DNA follows: TGTGCCAGCAGCTTAGCGGAACACAACAATGAGCAGTTCTTC. It specifies CASSLAEHNNEQFF.

The chain employs TRBV28 and TRBJ2-7; D call uncertain. The CDR3 consists of 14 residues. V was shortened by 3 bases and J by 4 bases, with 13 bases between the two germline ends. The V gene's germline CDR1 is MDHEN and CDR2 SYDVKM. The CDR3 reads CASSFETAFYEQYF. CDR3 sequence (DNA): TGTGCCAGCAGTTTCGAGACCGCCTTTTACGAGCAGTACTTC.

The V gene is TRBV7-9, the J gene TRBJ1-5, with D perhaps matching TRBD1 (6 bases). Germline CDR1 SEHNR, CDR2 FQNEAQ (reference sequence). V lost 6 bases and J lost 5, with 17 bases in between. This CDR3 spans 15 amino acids. For the CDR3, the DNA is TGTGCCAGCAGTCGAACCGGGACAAACGATCAGCCCCAGCATTTT. Translating it yields CASSRTGTNDQPQHF.

This chain joins TRBV19 and TRBJ1-1, with 12 bases lining up with TRBD1. CDR3 length: 14 residues. Losses at the gene ends were 6 bases for V and 9 bases for J; bases not matched to a gene: 8. CDR1 and CDR2 from the germline V gene are LNHDA and SQIVND (reference sequence). The CDR3 nucleotides are TGTGCCAGTAGGCCGGGACAGGGGGCGCGAAAAGCTTTCTTT. Protein: CASRPGQGARKAFF.

The chain recombines TRBV20-1 with TRBJ1-4; D is possibly TRBD1 (5 bases). With 4 bases removed from V and 10 bases from J, the gap between germline ends came to 10 bases. This CDR3 contains 11 residues. Per germline, CDR1 DFQATT and CDR2 SNEGSKA (reference sequence). CDR3 coding DNA: TGCAGTGCTATGGGGGGGGGAAAACTGTTTTTT. Translating it yields CSAMGGGKLFF.

For this clone: Distinct nucleotide sequences in the sample also encode this CDR3. The rearrangement links TRBV18 to TRBJ1-5, with D unresolved. The CDR3 is made up of 12 amino acids. Trimming took off 0 bases at V and 7 bases at J, with 4 bases between the two ends. Germline CDR1 KGHSH, CDR2 LQKENI. CDR3 bases: TGTGCCAGCTCACCACCGGGCCAGCCCCAGCATTTT. Its translation is CASSPPGQPQHF.

This sequence joins TRBV28 and TRBJ1-6; no reliable D call. From germline, CDR1 is MDHEN and CDR2 SYDVKM. The CDR3 has 16 amino acids. Trimming removed 2 bases from V and 0 bases from J, with 8 bases in between. The CDR3 reads CASSLQGSSYNSPLHF. The DNA for the CDR3 is TGTGCCAGCAGTTTACAAGGGAGCTCCTATAATTCACCCCTCCACTTT.

This clone was recorded once. CDR3 sequence: CASAREPTGGSEQYF. The CDR3 DNA reads TGTGCCAGCGCCCGAGAACCGACAGGGGGGAGCGAGCAGTACTTC. The chain has TRBV18 and TRBJ2-7, with 9 bases identical to TRBD1. CDR3 length: 15 residues. V lost 8 bases and J lost 6; bases outside the gene matches: 14. CDR1 KGHSH and CDR2 LQKENI come from the germline V gene.

The rearrangement links TRBV14 to TRBJ2-3; 7 bases are shared with TRBD2. Germline loops: CDR1 SGHDN, CDR2 FVKESK. V lost 2 bases to trimming and J lost 0 bases; unmatched junction nucleotides: 5. The CDR3 spans 16 residues. The chain's CDR3 is CASSQTGRTSTDTQYF. The CDR3 DNA sequence: TGTGCCAGCAGCCAAACCGGGAGGACTAGCACAGATACGCAGTATTTT. Looking up the rest from reference TRBV14 and TRBJ2-3 gives the full variable domain: EAGVTQFPSHSVIEKGQTVTLRCDPISGHDNLYWYRRVMGKEIKFLLHFVKESKQDESGMPNNRFLAERTGGTYSTLKVQPAELEDSGVYFCASSQTGRTSTDTQYFGPGTRLTVL.

J is TRBJ1-2 and V is TRBV12-3 or TRBV12-4; D uncertain. This CDR3 is 13 amino acids long. Trimming stripped 8 bases from V and 8 bases from J, with 18 bases between. CDR3: CASGLDGSRGYTF. The DNA of the CDR3 is TGTGCCAGCGGCCTGGACGGCTCTAGGGGCTACACCTTC.

This rearrangement joins TRBV6-1 to TRBJ2-7; TRBD1 might be the D (6 bases). CDR3 length: 14 amino acids. Trimming took off 6 bases at V and 2 bases at J, with 14 bases between the two ends. Germline V lookup: CDR1 MNHNS, CDR2 SASEGT. The DNA for the CDR3 is TGTGCCAGCAGACAAACAGGGCGCGCCTACGAGCAGTACTTC. It specifies CASRQTGRAYEQYF.

The chain is built from TRBV5-4 and TRBJ1-3, with 7 bases aligning to TRBD1. The germline gives CDR1 SGHNT, CDR2 YYREEE (reference sequence). There are 17 residues in the CDR3. The junction had 9 bases not matched to a gene; V was cut back by 3 bases and J by 0 bases. CDR3 nucleotide sequence: TGTGCCAGCAGCTCCAGGACAGGACCTAGCTCTGGAAACACCATATATTTT. This gives the protein CASSSRTGPSSGNTIYF.

This chain connects TRBV18 to TRBJ1-5; no reliable D call. The CDR3 loop spans 14 amino acids. The germline V gene encodes CDR1 KGHSH and CDR2 LQKENI. The V and J ends lost 4 bases and 10 bases respectively, with 17 bases between them. CDR3 residues: CASSRSEGSVPQHF. The CDR3 DNA is TGTGCCAGCTCACGGAGTGAAGGTAGCGTCCCCCAGCATTTT.

This chain joins TRBV6-5 and TRBJ2-7, with 9 positions matching TRBD1. With 1 base clipped from V and 2 bases from J, the junction kept 3 bases outside the gene matches. The CDR3 extends over 15 amino acids. Germline V gene data show CDR1 as MNHEY and CDR2 as SVGAGI. CDR3 sequence: CASSYLDRGAYEQYF. CDR3 coding DNA: TGTGCCAGCAGTTACTTAGACAGGGGGGCCTACGAGCAGTACTTC.

The J gene is TRBJ2-1, the V gene TRBV5-1; 10 bases line up with TRBD2. Germline V gives CDR1 SGHRS, CDR2 YFSETQ. With 1 base clipped from V and 5 bases from J, the junction kept 9 bases outside the gene matches. The length of the CDR3 is 17 residues. The CDR3 nucleotides read TGCGCCAGCAGCTTGTCAGCGGGGGGGCCCCCTAACAATGAGCAGTTCTTC. Protein: CASSLSAGGPPNNEQFF.

This chain uses TRBV27 with TRBJ1-1, with unresolved D. In germline, CDR1 is MNHEY, CDR2 SMNVEV (reference sequence). CDR3 size: 14 residues. V gave up 3 bases and J gave up 0 bases, with 8 bases separating them. In DNA form, the CDR3 reads TGTGCCAGCAGTTTTGGGGTTATGAACACTGAAGCTTTCTTT. Protein sequence: CASSFGVMNTEAFF.

The V and J genes are TRBV4-3 and TRBJ1-2; D ambiguous. The V end lost 0 bases, the J end lost 2 bases, and 4 bases lay between the germline ends. CDR3 length: 13 amino acids. Germline V gene lookup returns CDR1 LGHNA and CDR2 YSLEER. CDR3 bases: TGCGCCAGCAGCCAAGACAGGAACTATGGCTACACCTTC. Translation: CASSQDRNYGYTF.

The gene calls are TRBV5-1 and TRBJ2-2, with 11 bases identical to TRBD2. V dropped 0 bases and J dropped 6; count of bases not matched to a gene: 1. The CDR3 is made up of 15 amino acids. CDR1 is SGHRS, CDR2 YFSETQ, per germline. DNA for the CDR3: TGCGCCAGCAGCTTGGTAGCGGGAGGGCCCGGGGAGCTGTTTTTT. Translating it yields CASSLVAGGPGELFF. Using reference TRBV5-1 and TRBJ2-2 for the parts outside the CDR3, the full variable domain is KAGVTQTPRYLIKTRGQQVTLSCSPISGHRSVSWYQQTPGQGLQFLFEYFSETQRNKGNFPGRFSGRQFSNSRSEMNVSTLELGDSALYLCASSLVAGGPGELFFGEGSRLTVL.

The chain joins TRBV7-2 to TRBJ2-7; the match to TRBD1 covers 8 bases. The CDR3 has 14 amino acids. The junction had 6 bases not matched to a gene; V was cut back by 5 bases and J by 3 bases. CDR1 SGHTA and CDR2 FQGNSA come from the germline V gene. Here the CDR3 reads CASSKGQAYYEQYF. CDR3 nucleotide sequence: TGTGCCAGCAGCAAGGGACAGGCCTACTACGAGCAGTACTTC.

The chain joins TRBV7-9 to TRBJ1-2; no reliable D call. The germline gives CDR1 SEHNR, CDR2 FQNEAQ (reference sequence). V shed 0 bases and J shed 10 bases, with 12 bases lying between them. CDR3 size: 13 residues. The DNA of the CDR3 is TGTGCCAGCAGCTTAGCAGCGGGAAGGGACTACACCTTC. Translation: CASSLAAGRDYTF.

This clone has only one observation. J is TRBJ2-7 and V is TRBV5-1, with 8 bases fitting TRBD2. The germline gives CDR1 SGHRS, CDR2 YFSETQ. This CDR3 has 15 amino acids. V was pared by 0 bases and J by 6 bases, with 8 bases of the junction left unmatched. The CDR3 reads CASSLASSGPFEQYF. CDR3 DNA: TGCGCCAGCAGCTTGGCATCTAGCGGGCCGTTCGAGCAGTACTTC.

The rearrangement joins TRBV6-5 to TRBJ1-5; D perhaps matches TRBD1 (5 bases). In germline, CDR1 is MNHEY, CDR2 SVGAGI. There are 15 residues in the CDR3. Trimming took off 2 bases at V and 8 bases at J, with 16 bases between the two ends. CDR3 sequence reads: CASSYHRNEVEPQHF. The CDR3 nucleotides read TGTGCCAGCAGTTACCACAGGAACGAGGTTGAGCCCCAGCATTTT.

The V gene is TRBV18, the J gene TRBJ1-6; tentatively, D is TRBD1 (6 bases). Trimming left V 6 bases short and J 3 bases short, with 12 bases between. This CDR3 has 15 residues. Germline V gene lookup returns CDR1 KGHSH and CDR2 LQKENI. The CDR3 nucleotides are TGTGCCAGCTCCCAAGGACAGATCTATAATTCACCCCTCCACTTT. This gives the protein CASSQGQIYNSPLHF.